These 26 T cell receptor beta chains originate from one sample sequenced in a study of blood T cell repertoires in COVID-19. Assay used: immunoSEQ multiplex PCR; TCRdb lists only in-frame clones, some missing. The table records approximately 170,000 clones, more than 75% of them present only once. The sample comprised peripheral blood. The receptor set was obtained from a man aged 45-65 years who had recovered from COVID-19.

The V call is TRBV27, the J call TRBJ1-2; weak D call: TRBD1 (6 bases). V was clipped by 3 bases and J by 6 bases, with 11 bases between them. CDR1 and CDR2 (germline): MNHEY, SMNVEV (reference sequence). This CDR3 is built from 13 residues. The CDR3 loop is CASSFGGANGYTF. The DNA of the CDR3 is TGTGCCAGCAGTTTTGGGGGGGCTAATGGCTACACCTTC.

The V and J genes are TRBV2 and TRBJ2-3; D ambiguous. This CDR3 is built from 13 residues. Trimming cost V 4 bases and J 2 bases, with 7 bases left between them. The germline V gene has CDR1 SNHLY and CDR2 FYNNEI. CDR3 loop: CASSVQYTDTQYF. As DNA, the CDR3 is TGTGCCAGCAGTGTACAGTACACAGATACGCAGTATTTT.

J is TRBJ2-7 and V is TRBV29-1; the match to TRBD1 covers 7 bases. J lost 5 bases, V lost 7 bases, and 11 bases had no gene match. The CDR3 covers 13 residues. Germline assignment: CDR1 SQVTM and CDR2 ANQGSEA. The CDR3 loop reads CSASYRGPDEQYF. The CDR3 nucleotides are TGCAGCGCCAGTTACAGGGGCCCCGACGAGCAGTACTTC.

This chain uses TRBV5-1 with TRBJ1-1, with unresolved D. There are 16 residues in the CDR3. The V end lost 1 base, the J end lost 3 bases, and 16 bases lay between the germline ends. Per germline, CDR1 SGHRS and CDR2 YFSETQ. The CDR3 sequence is CASSLSGKLGDTEAFF. As DNA, the CDR3 is TGCGCCAGCAGCTTGTCCGGGAAATTAGGTGACACTGAAGCTTTCTTT.

V gene TRBV6-2 or TRBV6-3 combines with J gene TRBJ2-3, with D possibly matching TRBD1 (7 bases). Deletions cut 3 bases from V and 7 bases from J, with 14 bases between. This CDR3 comprises 14 residues. Germline values: CDR1 MNHEY, CDR2 SVGEGT. The CDR3 protein is CASSYGGGGNTQYF. The CDR3 region has the DNA TGTGCCAGCAGTTATGGAGGGGGCGGGAATACGCAGTATTTT.

V is TRBV28 and J is TRBJ2-5, with a tentative D call TRBD1 (5 bases). CDR1 and CDR2 from the germline V gene are MDHEN and SYDVKM. The CDR3 spans 15 residues. V lost 3 bases and J lost 3, with 14 bases in between. The CDR3 spells CASSFGARQKETQYF. The CDR3, as DNA: TGTGCCAGCAGTTTTGGAGCTAGACAGAAAGAGACCCAGTACTTC. Full variable domain (missing parts from reference TRBV28 and TRBJ2-5): DVKVTQSSRYLVKRTGEKVFLECVQDMDHENMFWYRQDPGLGLRLIYFSYDVKMKEKGDIPEGYSVSREKKERFSLILESASTNQTSMYLCASSFGARQKETQYFGPGTRLLVL.

As DNA, the CDR3 is TGTGCCAGCAGTCCAGGGCCCAACACCGGGGAGCTGTTTTTT. Translated, it gives CASSPGPNTGELFF. V and J are TRBV6-4 and TRBJ2-2, with D tentatively TRBD1 (5 bases). The CDR3 runs to 14 residues. Trimming removed 5 bases from V and 2 bases from J, with 9 bases in between. The V gene's germline CDR1 is MRHNA and CDR2 SNTAGT.

This clone was recorded once. The rearrangement uses TRBV29-1 and TRBJ2-5; no clear D gene. The CDR3 totals 13 residues. The V and J ends lost 1 base and 3 bases respectively, with 9 bases between them. Germline V CDR1 and CDR2: SQVTM, ANQGSEA. The CDR3 protein is CSVEVAQKETQYF. The CDR3 nucleotides are TGCAGCGTTGAAGTGGCCCAAAAAGAGACCCAGTACTTC.

The J gene is TRBJ1-2, the V gene TRBV5-4; D ambiguous. The CDR3 length is 15 residues. V was trimmed by 4 bases and J by 2 bases, leaving 15 bases between them. Germline V gene lookup returns CDR1 SGHNT and CDR2 YYREEE (reference sequence). The CDR3 region is CASSVEGRTNYGYTF. The CDR3 bases are TGTGCCAGCAGCGTAGAAGGGAGAACGAACTATGGCTACACCTTC.

This clone is a singleton in its sample. The chain is built from TRBV30 and TRBJ2-7, with a weak D call TRBD1 (5 bases). V lost 8 bases and J 2 bases, leaving 10 bases between the germline ends. The CDR3 has 11 amino acids. Germline lookup yields CDR1 GTSNPN and CDR2 SVGIG (reference sequence). The CDR3 loop is CAGRVAYEQYF. The CDR3 DNA reads TGTGCCGGCAGGGTGGCCTACGAGCAGTACTTC.

The chain recombines TRBV5-6 with TRBJ1-5, with 8 nucleotides matching TRBD1. The length of the CDR3 is 17 residues. CDR1 and CDR2 (germline): SGHDT, YYEEEE. After removal of 4 bases from V and 6 bases from J, the junction contained 15 bases not matched to a gene. The CDR3: CASSRSRDRTRGQPQHF. CDR3 DNA sequence: TGTGCCAGCAGCCGGAGCCGGGACAGGACAAGGGGTCAGCCCCAGCATTTT.

The chain has TRBV21-1 and TRBJ1-3; whether TRBD1, the table's D call, matches the DNA was not checked. TRBV21-1 is termed a pseudogene. The CDR3 is made up of 16 amino acids. The CDR3 is CASSRIEDRAGNTIYF. DNA for the CDR3: TGTGCCAGCAGCAGGATAGAGGACAGGGCTGGAAACACCATATATTTT.

The V and J genes are TRBV28 and TRBJ2-5; TRBD2 aligns across 16 bases. The V and J ends lost 6 bases and 4 bases, in that order; junction bases with no gene match: 11. Per germline, CDR1 MDHEN and CDR2 SYDVKM. The CDR3 runs 18 residues. The DNA for the CDR3 is TGTGCCAGCAGCCCCGGGGGACTAGCGGGGGGGCGGGGAGAGACCCAGTACTTC. The encoded protein is CASSPGGLAGGRGETQYF.

The chain couples TRBV5-1 to TRBJ1-2; 8 nucleotides match TRBD1. Per germline, CDR1 SGHRS and CDR2 YFSETQ. V shed 0 bases, J shed 8 bases, and the junction held 0 bases outside the gene matches. The CDR3 length is 12 residues. The CDR3 bases are TGCGCCAGCAGCTTGGGGACAGGGGGCTACACCTTC. It yields the protein CASSLGTGGYTF.

The chain combines TRBV30 with TRBJ1-6, with 10 bases aligning to TRBD1. V was clipped by 5 bases and J by 5 bases; unmatched bases: 6. This CDR3 spans 15 amino acids. The germline V gene encodes CDR1 GTSNPN and CDR2 SVGIG (reference sequence). CDR3 in amino acids: CAWRDRGQNNSPLHF. Written as DNA, the CDR3 is TGTGCCTGGCGGGACAGGGGACAGAATAATTCACCCCTCCACTTT. Together with reference TRBV30 and TRBJ1-6, the CDR3 gives the full variable domain: SQTIHQWPATLVQPVGSPLSLECTVEGTSNPNLYWYRQAAGRGLQLLFYSVGIGQISSEVPQNLSASRPQDRQFILSSKKLLLSDSGFYLCAWRDRGQNNSPLHFGNGTRLTVT.

This clone was observed once. This sequence joins TRBV23-1 and TRBJ2-7; D gene unclear. TRBV23-1 is recorded as an ORF, its role being uncertain. The CDR3 is 16 amino acids. V was shortened by 0 bases and J by 0 bases, with 12 bases between the two germline ends. The CDR3: CASSQSERKSSYEQYF. The CDR3 nucleotides read TGCGCCAGCAGTCAATCTGAGAGGAAAAGCTCCTACGAGCAGTACTTC.

The J gene is TRBJ2-2, the V gene TRBV6-1, with D tentatively TRBD1 (5 bases). Germline CDR1 and CDR2: MNHNS and SASEGT. This CDR3 comprises 17 residues. V lost 1 base and J lost 4, with 16 bases in between. CDR3 sequence reads: CASSEVARAGFTGELFF. CDR3 nucleotides: TGTGCCAGCAGTGAAGTGGCCAGGGCCGGATTCACCGGGGAGCTGTTTTTT.

The chain links TRBV6-2 or TRBV6-3 to TRBJ2-2, with TRBD2 matching 14 bases. The V and J ends lost 4 bases and 9 bases, in that order; junction bases with no gene match: 7. The length of the CDR3 is 16 residues. Germline CDR1 is MNHEY and CDR2 is SVGEGT. CDR3 amino acids: CASSSPTSGRARELFF. The CDR3 bases are TGTGCCAGCAGTTCTCCGACTAGCGGGAGGGCCCGGGAGCTGTTTTTT.

This clone was counted many times. The J gene is TRBJ1-3, the V gene TRBV2; TRBD1 matches 9 bases. The CDR3 extends over 16 amino acids. Germline CDR1 and CDR2: SNHLY and FYNNEI. V lost 4 bases, J lost 4 bases, and 8 bases stayed unmatched. DNA for the CDR3: TGTGCCAGCAGTGGGACGCGGACAGGGGCGGGAAACACCATATATTTT. The encoded protein is CASSGTRTGAGNTIYF.

The chain uses TRBV28 and TRBJ2-5, with 9 bases matching TRBD1. Germline V CDR1 and CDR2: MDHEN, SYDVKM. The CDR3 consists of 15 residues. V dropped 6 bases and J dropped 5; count of bases not matched to a gene: 10. CDR3 residues: CASRYTGGRGETQYF. The CDR3 bases are TGTGCCAGCAGGTACACAGGGGGCCGGGGGGAGACCCAGTACTTC.

The chain combines TRBV11-2 with TRBJ2-3; D is perhaps TRBD1 (6 bases). Trimming left V 5 bases short and J 4 bases short, with 16 bases between. Germline CDR1 reads SGHAT; CDR2 reads FQNNGV. The CDR3 totals 15 residues. The CDR3 sequence: CASSLNRVGADTQYF. For the CDR3, the DNA is TGTGCCAGCAGCCTTAACAGGGTAGGGGCAGATACGCAGTATTTT.

V usage is TRBV7-2 and J usage is TRBJ2-7, with 7 bases matching TRBD1. The CDR3 contains 15 residues. V dropped 2 bases and J dropped 2; count of bases not matched to a gene: 6. CDR1 is SGHTA and CDR2 is FQGNSA in the germline V gene. CDR3 sequence: CASSLNPGQPYEQYF. In DNA form, the CDR3 reads TGTGCCAGCAGCTTAAACCCGGGACAGCCCTACGAGCAGTACTTC.

This clone was observed a single time. The chain recombines TRBV6-5 with TRBJ1-3; possibly TRBD1 for D (6 bases). V was shortened by 0 bases and J by 4 bases, with 10 bases between the two germline ends. Germline CDR1 reads MNHEY; CDR2 reads SVGAGI. The CDR3 sequence is 15 residues long. The CDR3 coding sequence is TGTGCCAGCAGTTACTCGGGGGGGCCCGGAAACACCATATATTTT. Its translation: CASSYSGGPGNTIYF.

The chain recombines TRBV29-1 with TRBJ1-3; no reliable D call. This CDR3 contains 15 residues. The germline CDR1 and CDR2 sequences are SQVTM and ANQGSEA. Deletions cut 1 base from V and 3 bases from J, with 13 bases between. The CDR3 loop reads CSVEGGREDGNTIYF. CDR3 DNA sequence: TGCAGCGTTGAAGGTGGGAGGGAGGATGGAAACACCATATATTTT.

This clone was observed a few times. This rearrangement joins TRBV11-2 to TRBJ2-3; 13 bases line up with TRBD2. The CDR3 extends over 17 amino acids. V was pared by 5 bases and J by 1 base, with 6 bases of the junction left unmatched. Germline CDR1 reads SGHAT; CDR2 reads FQNNGV. The CDR3 nucleotides read TGTGCCAGCAGCCGACTAGCGGGAGGAAAGGGCACAGATACGCAGTATTTT. Translated: CASSRLAGGKGTDTQYF.

The rearrangement links TRBV6-4 to TRBJ2-5, with TRBD1 identical over 12 bases. Trimming removed 6 bases from V and 1 base from J; junction bases left unmatched: 3. Germline V gene data show CDR1 as MRHNA and CDR2 as SNTAGT. CDR3 size: 15 residues. The CDR3 loop is CASSPGQGAQETQYF. DNA of the CDR3: TGTGCCAGCAGCCCGGGACAGGGGGCCCAAGAGACCCAGTACTTC.